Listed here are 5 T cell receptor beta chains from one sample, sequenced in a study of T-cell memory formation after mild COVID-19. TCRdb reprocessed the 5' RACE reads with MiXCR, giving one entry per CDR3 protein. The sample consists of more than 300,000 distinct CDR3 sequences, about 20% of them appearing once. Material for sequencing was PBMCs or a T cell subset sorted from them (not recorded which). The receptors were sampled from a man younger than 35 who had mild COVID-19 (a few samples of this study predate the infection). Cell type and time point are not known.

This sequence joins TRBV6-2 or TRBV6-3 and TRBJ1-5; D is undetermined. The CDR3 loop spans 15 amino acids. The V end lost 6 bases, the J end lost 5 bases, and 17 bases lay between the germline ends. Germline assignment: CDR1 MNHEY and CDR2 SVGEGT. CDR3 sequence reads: CASRDTEGIHQPQHF. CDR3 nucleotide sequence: TGTGCCAGCAGGGATACCGAGGGCATACATCAGCCCCAGCATTTT.

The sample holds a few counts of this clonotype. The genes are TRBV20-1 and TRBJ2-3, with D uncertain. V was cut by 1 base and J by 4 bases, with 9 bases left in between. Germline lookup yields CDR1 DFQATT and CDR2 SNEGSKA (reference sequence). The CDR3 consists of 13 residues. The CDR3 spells CSARVMAPDTQYF. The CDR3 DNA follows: TGCAGTGCTAGAGTGATGGCCCCAGATACGCAGTATTTT.

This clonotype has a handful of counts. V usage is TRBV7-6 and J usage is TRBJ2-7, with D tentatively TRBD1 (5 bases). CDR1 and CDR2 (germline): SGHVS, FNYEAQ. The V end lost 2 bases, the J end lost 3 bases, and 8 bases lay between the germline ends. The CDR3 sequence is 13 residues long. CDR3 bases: TGTGCCAGCAGCTTAACAGGCTTCTACGAGCAGTACTTC. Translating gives CASSLTGFYEQYF. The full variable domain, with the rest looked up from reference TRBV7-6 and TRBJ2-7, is GAGVSQSPRYKVTKRGQDVALRCDPISGHVSLYWYRQALGQGPEFLTYFNYEAQQDKSGLPNDRFSAERPEGSISTLTIQRTEQRDSAMYRCASSLTGFYEQYFGPGTRLTVT.

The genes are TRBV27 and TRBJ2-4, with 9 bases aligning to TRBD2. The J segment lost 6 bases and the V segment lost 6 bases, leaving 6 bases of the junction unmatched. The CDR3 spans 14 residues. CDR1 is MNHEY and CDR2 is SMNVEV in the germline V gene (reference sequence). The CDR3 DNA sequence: TGTGCCAGCAGCCTTAGCGGGGGTGGAAACATTCAGTACTTC. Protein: CASSLSGGGNIQYF.

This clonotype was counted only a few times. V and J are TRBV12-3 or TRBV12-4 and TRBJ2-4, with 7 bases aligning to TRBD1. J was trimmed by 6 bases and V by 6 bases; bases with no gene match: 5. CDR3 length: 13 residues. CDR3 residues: CASSRDSRNIQYF. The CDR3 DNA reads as TGTGCCAGCAGCCGGGACAGCCGAAACATTCAGTACTTC.